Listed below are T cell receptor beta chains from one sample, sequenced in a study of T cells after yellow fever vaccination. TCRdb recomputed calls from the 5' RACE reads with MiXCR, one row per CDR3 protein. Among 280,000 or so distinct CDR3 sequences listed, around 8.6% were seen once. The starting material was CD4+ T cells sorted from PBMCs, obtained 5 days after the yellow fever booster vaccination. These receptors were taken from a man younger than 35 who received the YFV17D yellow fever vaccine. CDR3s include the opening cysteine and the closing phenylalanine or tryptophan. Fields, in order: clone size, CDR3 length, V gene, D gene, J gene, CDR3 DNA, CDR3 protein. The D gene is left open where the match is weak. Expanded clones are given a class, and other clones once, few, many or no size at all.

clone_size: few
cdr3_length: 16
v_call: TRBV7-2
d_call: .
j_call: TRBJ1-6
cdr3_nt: TGTGCCAGCAGCTTAGTCTATGGGGCAGATAATTCACCCCTCCACTTT
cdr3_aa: CASSLVYGADNSPLHF

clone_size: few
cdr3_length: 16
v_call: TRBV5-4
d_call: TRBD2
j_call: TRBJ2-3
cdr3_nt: TGTGCCAGCAGCTTTCCTAGCGGGGCTAGCACAGATACGCAGTATTTT
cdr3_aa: CASSFPSGASTDTQYF

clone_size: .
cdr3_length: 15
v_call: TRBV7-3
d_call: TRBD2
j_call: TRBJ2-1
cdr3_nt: TGTGCCAGCAGCCGCCGACTAGCGGGGTACCATGAGCAGTTCTTC
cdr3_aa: CASSRRLAGYHEQFF

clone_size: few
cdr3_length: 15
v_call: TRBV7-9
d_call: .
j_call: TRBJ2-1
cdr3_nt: TGTGCCAGCAGCCGTAGTCCGGGACTCAGCAATGAGCAGTTCTTC
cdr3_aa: CASSRSPGLSNEQFF

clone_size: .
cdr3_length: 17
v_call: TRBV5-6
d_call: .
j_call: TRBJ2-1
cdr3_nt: TGTGCCAGCAGCTCAAGACAGATAGTGCTCTCCTACAATGAGCAGTTCTTC
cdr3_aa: CASSSRQIVLSYNEQFF

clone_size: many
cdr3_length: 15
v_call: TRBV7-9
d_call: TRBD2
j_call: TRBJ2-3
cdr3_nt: TGTGCCAGCACCCTTAGCGGGGGGGCCACAGATACGCAGTATTTT
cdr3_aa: CASTLSGGATDTQYF

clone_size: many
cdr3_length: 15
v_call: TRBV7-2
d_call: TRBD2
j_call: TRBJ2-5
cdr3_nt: TGTGCCAGCAGCCTCAGACTAGCGGGGCAAGAGACCCAGTACTTC
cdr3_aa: CASSLRLAGQETQYF

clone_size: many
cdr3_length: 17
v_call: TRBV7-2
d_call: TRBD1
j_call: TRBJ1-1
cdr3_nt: TGTGCCAGCAGCTTAGCGGGGGCAGGGGGCCGTAGCACTGAAGCTTTCTTT
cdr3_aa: CASSLAGAGGRSTEAFF

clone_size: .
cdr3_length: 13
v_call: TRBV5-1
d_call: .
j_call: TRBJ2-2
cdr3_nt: TGCGCCAGCAGCTCCCGGGACGACGGGGAGCTGTTTTTT
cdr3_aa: CASSSRDDGELFF

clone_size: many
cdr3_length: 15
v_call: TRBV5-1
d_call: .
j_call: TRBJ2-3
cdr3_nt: TGCGCCAGCAGCTCCCGACCGGGGAGCACAGATACGCAGTATTTT
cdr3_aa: CASSSRPGSTDTQYF

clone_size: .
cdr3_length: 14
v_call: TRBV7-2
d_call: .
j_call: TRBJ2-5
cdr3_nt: TGTGCCAGCAGATTCCGGGCAGGACAGGAGACCCAGTACTTC
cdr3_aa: CASRFRAGQETQYF

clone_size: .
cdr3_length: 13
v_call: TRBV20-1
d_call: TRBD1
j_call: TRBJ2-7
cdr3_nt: TGCAGTGCCGGGACAGGGGTGATGAGCGAGCAGTACTTC
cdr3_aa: CSAGTGVMSEQYF

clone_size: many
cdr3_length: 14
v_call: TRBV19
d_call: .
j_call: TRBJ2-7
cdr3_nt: TGTGCCAGTAGTGTGCAGGGATGGGGGCTCGAGCAGTACTTC
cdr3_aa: CASSVQGWGLEQYF

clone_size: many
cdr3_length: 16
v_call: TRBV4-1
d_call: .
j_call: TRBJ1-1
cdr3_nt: TGCGCCAGCAGCCAAGATGGGCACCTAAAGAACACTGAAGCTTTCTTT
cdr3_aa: CASSQDGHLKNTEAFF

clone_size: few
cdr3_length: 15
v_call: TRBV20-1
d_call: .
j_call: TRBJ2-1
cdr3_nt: TGCAGTGCTCCCTCATTGGGGGGTCCTTACAATGAGCAGTTCTTC
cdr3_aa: CSAPSLGGPYNEQFF

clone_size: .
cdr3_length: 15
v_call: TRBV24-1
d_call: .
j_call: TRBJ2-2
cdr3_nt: TGTGCCACCAGTGACCCCGGGGGTAACACCGGGGAGCTGTTTTTT
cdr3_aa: CATSDPGGNTGELFF

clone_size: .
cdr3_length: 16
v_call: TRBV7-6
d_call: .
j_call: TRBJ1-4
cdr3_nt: TGTGCCAGCAGCTTATCGGCAGGTGCAACTAATGAAAAACTGTTTTTT
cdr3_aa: CASSLSAGATNEKLFF

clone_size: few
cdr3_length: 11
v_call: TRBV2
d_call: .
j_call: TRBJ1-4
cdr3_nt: TGTGCCAGCAGGGAAAATGAAAAACTGTTTTTT
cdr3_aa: CASRENEKLFF

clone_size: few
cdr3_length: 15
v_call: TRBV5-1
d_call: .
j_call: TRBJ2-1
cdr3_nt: TGCGCCAGCAGCTTGGGCTACAGCTCCTACAATGAGCAGTTCTTC
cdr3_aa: CASSLGYSSYNEQFF

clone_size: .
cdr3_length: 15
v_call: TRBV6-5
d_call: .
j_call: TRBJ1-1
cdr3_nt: TGTGCCAGCAGTTACCCCGGACGGATGAACACTGAAGCTTTCTTT
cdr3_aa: CASSYPGRMNTEAFF

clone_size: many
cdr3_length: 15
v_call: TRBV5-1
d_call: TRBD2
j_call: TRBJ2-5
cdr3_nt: TGCGCCAGCAGCTCTTCGACTAGCGGGAAAGAGACCCAGTACTTC
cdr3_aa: CASSSSTSGKETQYF

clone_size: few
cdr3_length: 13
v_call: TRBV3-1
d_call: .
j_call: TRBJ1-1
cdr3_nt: TGTGCCAGCAGCCAAGAAGTTTGGGGTGAAGCTTTCTTT
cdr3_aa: CASSQEVWGEAFF

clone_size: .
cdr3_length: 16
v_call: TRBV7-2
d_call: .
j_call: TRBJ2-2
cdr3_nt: TGTGCCAGCAGCCTGCGGGGGCGGGGGTCCAGGGGGGAGCTGTTTTTT
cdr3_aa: CASSLRGRGSRGELFF

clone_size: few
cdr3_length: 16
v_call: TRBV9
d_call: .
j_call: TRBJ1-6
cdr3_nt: TGTGCCAGCAGCGTGGAACCCGGTAGGGCCTTTTCACCCCTCCACTTT
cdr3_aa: CASSVEPGRAFSPLHF

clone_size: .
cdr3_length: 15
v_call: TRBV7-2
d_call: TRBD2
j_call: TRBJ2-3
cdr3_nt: TGTGCCAGCAGCCAAACAGCGGGGGGGCGTAGCAGACAGTATTTT
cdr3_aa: CASSQTAGGRSRQYF

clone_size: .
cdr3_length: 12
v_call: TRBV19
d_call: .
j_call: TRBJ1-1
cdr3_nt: TGTGCCTCAAAAGAAGCAGGACGAGGGGCTTTCTTT
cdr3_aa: CASKEAGRGAFF

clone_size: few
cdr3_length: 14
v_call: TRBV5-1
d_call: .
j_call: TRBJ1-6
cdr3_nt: TGCGCCAGCAGCGCTGACCCCAGACCTTCACCCCTCCACTTT
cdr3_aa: CASSADPRPSPLHF

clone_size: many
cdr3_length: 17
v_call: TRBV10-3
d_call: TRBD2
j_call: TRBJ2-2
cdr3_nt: TGTGCCATCAGCTTCCAACCTCTAGCGGCAAACACCGGGGAGCTGTTTTTT
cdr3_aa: CAISFQPLAANTGELFF

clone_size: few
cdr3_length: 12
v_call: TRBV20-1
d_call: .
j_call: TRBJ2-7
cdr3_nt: TGCAGTGCTGGACTAGGACAGCTCGAGCAGTACTTC
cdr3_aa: CSAGLGQLEQYF